The rows below give T cell receptor beta chains drawn from one sample of a study of T-cell reconstitution after alpha-beta-depleted transplantation in children. TCRdb processed the PCR reads anew with MiXCR; each CDR3 protein has one entry. The table includes 450,000 to 600,000 distinct CDR3 sequences, about 10% detected once. The sequenced sample was PBMCs, obtained before TCRalphabeta/CD19-depleted stem cell transplant. These receptors were taken from a child aged 2-15 years with inherited bone marrow failure, due to receive a stem cell transplant. Each CDR3 is given with its conserved first and last residue. D genes are given only for firm matches. For some rows the clone size is stated as once, few or many, or as a class when expanded; others skip it.

d_gene	abundance	j_gene	v_gene	CDR3nt	CDR3aa
TRBD1	-	TRBJ1-5	TRBV19	TGTGCCACCATGAGGGGACAGGCCCAGCCCCAGCATTTT	CATMRGQAQPQHF
TRBD1	few	TRBJ2-7	TRBV13	TGTGCCAGCAGCGGGACAGGGCACGGGGCCGGCTACGAGCAGTACTTC	CASSGTGHGAGYEQYF
-	many	TRBJ2-3	TRBV29-1	TGCAGCGGGGTACCCAAATGGCTTAGCACAGATACGCAGTATTTT	CSGVPKWLSTDTQYF
-	-	TRBJ1-1	TRBV20-1	TGCAGTGCCCTACCCGGGCTTACGAACACTGAAGCTTTCTTT	CSALPGLTNTEAFF
-	many	TRBJ1-6	TRBV20-1	TGCAGTGCTAGTGTCGGGCTTTCCTATAATTCACCCCTCCACTTT	CSASVGLSYNSPLHF
TRBD1	many	TRBJ1-5	TRBV12-3/TRBV12-4	TGTGCCAGCAGTCCAGGACAGGGAGGTCAGCCCCAGCATTTT	CASSPGQGGQPQHF
-	many	TRBJ2-7	TRBV12-3/TRBV12-4	TGTGCCAGCAGTGAGAGTGTCTCCTACGAGCAGTACTTC	CASSESVSYEQYF
-	many	TRBJ2-1	TRBV3-1	TGTGCCAGCAGCAATTTCAAGGGACTTGCCTACAATGAGCAGTTCTTC	CASSNFKGLAYNEQFF
TRBD1	-	TRBJ2-7	TRBV20-1	TGCAGTGCTAGAGGGGACAGGGTGGACGAGCAGTACTTC	CSARGDRVDEQYF
-	many	TRBJ2-1	TRBV3-1	TGTGCCAGCAGCCAAGGGCGGGGCTCCTACAATGAGCAGTTCTTC	CASSQGRGSYNEQFF
-	-	TRBJ2-5	TRBV5-4	TGTGCCAGTTCCCGTACCAGGGGAGAGACCCAGTACTTC	CASSRTRGETQYF
TRBD1	few	TRBJ2-7	TRBV6-1	TGTGCCAGCGGTGAAAAGGACAGGGTTTTCTACGAGCAGTACTTC	CASGEKDRVFYEQYF
-	many	TRBJ1-5	TRBV20-1	TGCAGTGCCTCCGACAGCGAACATAGCAATCAGCCCCAGCATTTT	CSASDSEHSNQPQHF
TRBD2	many	TRBJ2-3	TRBV6-1	TGTGCCAGCAGAGTAGCGGGGAACACAGATACGCAGTATTTT	CASRVAGNTDTQYF
-	many	TRBJ2-7	TRBV2	TGTGCCAGCTGCGACCCGGCGAGGAGCTCCTACGAGCAGTACTTC	CASCDPARSSYEQYF
-	many	TRBJ2-2	TRBV3-1	TGTGCCAGCAGCCAAGATTTAGCGTCTAAGTCCGGGGAGCTGTTTTTT	CASSQDLASKSGELFF
-	many	TRBJ2-3	TRBV29-1	TGCAGCGTTGCGGGGCGGAGCACAGATACGCAGTATTTT	CSVAGRSTDTQYF
TRBD1	many	TRBJ2-7	TRBV20-1	TGCAGTGTCCCGGGACAGGGGGCAGTCGAGCAGTACTTC	CSVPGQGAVEQYF
-	many	TRBJ2-6	TRBV7-9	TGTGCCAGCAGCTTTAGGGTTAGCTCTGGGGCCAACGTCCTGACTTTC	CASSFRVSSGANVLTF
TRBD1	many	TRBJ1-1	TRBV6-5	TGTGCCAGCAGTTACTCGACAGGGGAGATGAACACTGAAGCTTTCTTT	CASSYSTGEMNTEAFF
-	few	TRBJ1-2	TRBV12-3/TRBV12-4	TGTGCCAGCAGTTTAACAGTTACTATCTATGGCTACACCTTC	CASSLTVTIYGYTF
-	-	TRBJ1-3	TRBV20-1	TGCAGTGCTAGAGATTTGGGGGGTAGCATATTTGGAAACACCATATATTTT	CSARDLGGSIFGNTIYF